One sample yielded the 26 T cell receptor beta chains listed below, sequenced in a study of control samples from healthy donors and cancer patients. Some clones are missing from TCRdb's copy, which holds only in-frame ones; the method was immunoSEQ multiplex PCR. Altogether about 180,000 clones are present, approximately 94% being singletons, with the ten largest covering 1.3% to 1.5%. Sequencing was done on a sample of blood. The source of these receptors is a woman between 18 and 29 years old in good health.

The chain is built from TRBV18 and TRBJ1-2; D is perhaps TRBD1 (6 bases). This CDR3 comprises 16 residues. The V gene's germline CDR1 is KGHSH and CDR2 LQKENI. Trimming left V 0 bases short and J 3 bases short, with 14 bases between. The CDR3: CASSPPPQGGDYGYTF. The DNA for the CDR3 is TGTGCCAGCTCACCACCTCCACAGGGTGGGGACTATGGCTACACCTTC.

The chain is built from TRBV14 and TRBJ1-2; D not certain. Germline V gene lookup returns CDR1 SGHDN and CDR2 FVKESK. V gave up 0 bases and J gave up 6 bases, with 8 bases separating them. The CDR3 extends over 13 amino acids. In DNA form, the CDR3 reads TGTGCCAGCAGCCAAGAAGTGGCAGATGGCTACACCTTC. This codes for CASSQEVADGYTF. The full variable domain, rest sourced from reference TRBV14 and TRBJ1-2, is EAGVTQFPSHSVIEKGQTVTLRCDPISGHDNLYWYRRVMGKEIKFLLHFVKESKQDESGMPNNRFLAERTGGTYSTLKVQPAELEDSGVYFCASSQEVADGYTFGSGTRLTVV.

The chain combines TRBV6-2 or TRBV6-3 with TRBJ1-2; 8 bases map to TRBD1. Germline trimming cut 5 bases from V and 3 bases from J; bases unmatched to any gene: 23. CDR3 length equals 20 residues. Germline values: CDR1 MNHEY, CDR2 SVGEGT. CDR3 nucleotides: TGTGCCAGCAGTAAAGAATACTCCGGGACAGGAGGCCGGAGGGACTATGGCTACACCTTC. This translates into CASSKEYSGTGGRRDYGYTF.

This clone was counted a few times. In nucleotides, the CDR3 is TGTGCCAGCAGCTTGGGCGGGTTCTCCTACGAGCAGTACTTC. Protein sequence: CASSLGGFSYEQYF. This chain connects TRBV5-4 to TRBJ2-7, with a possible D match to TRBD2 (5 bases). CDR3 size: 14 residues. Trimming removed 0 bases at V and 0 bases at J, with 7 bases between. Germline-derived CDR1 and CDR2 are SGHNT and YYREEE (reference sequence).

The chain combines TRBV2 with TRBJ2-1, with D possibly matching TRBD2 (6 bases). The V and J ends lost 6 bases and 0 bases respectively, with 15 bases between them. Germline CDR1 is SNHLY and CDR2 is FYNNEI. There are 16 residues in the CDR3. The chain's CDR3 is CASRDGTPGSYNEQFF. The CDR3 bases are TGTGCCAGCAGGGACGGGACTCCGGGCTCCTACAATGAGCAGTTCTTC.

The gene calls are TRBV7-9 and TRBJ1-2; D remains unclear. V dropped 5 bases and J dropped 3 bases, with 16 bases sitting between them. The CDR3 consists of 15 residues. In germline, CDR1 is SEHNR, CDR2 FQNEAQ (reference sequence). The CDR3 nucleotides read TGTGCCAGCAGCCGAATTAGGGAGGGATACTATGGCTACACCTTC. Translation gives CASSRIREGYYGYTF.

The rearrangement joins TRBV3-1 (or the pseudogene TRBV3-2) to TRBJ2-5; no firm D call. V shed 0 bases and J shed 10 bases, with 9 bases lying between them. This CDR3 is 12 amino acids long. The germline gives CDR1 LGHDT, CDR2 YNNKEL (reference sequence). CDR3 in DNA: TGTGCCAGCAGCCAAGATCCGATAGGCCAGTACTTC. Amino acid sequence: CASSQDPIGQYF.

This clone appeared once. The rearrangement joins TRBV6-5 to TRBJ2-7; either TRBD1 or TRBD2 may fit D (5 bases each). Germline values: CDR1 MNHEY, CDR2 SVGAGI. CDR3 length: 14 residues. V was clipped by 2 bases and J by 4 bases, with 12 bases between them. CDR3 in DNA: TGTGCCAGCAGTTACACCCCTGAGGGGTACGAGCAGTACTTC. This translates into CASSYTPEGYEQYF.

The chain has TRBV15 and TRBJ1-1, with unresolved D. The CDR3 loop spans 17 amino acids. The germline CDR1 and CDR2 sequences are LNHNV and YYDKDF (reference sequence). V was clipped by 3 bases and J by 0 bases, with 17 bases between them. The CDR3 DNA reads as TGTGCCACCAGCAGTCCTCTCGGACGGAGTATGAACACTGAAGCTTTCTTT. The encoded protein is CATSSPLGRSMNTEAFF.

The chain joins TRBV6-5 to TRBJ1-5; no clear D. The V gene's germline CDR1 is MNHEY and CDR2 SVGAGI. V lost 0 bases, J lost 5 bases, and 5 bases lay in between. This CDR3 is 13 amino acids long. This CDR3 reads CASSYSPHQPQHF. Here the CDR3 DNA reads TGTGCCAGCAGTTACTCTCCCCATCAGCCCCAGCATTTT.

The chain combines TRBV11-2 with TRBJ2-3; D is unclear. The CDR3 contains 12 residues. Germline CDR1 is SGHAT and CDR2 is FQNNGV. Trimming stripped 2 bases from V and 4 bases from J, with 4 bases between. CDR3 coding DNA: TGTGCCAGCAGCTTACTGCCAGATACGCAGTATTTT. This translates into CASSLLPDTQYF.

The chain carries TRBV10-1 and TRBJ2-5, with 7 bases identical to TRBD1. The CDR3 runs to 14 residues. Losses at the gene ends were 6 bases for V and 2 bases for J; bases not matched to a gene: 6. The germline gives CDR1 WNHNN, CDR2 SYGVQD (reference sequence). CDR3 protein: CASSRTGEQETQYF. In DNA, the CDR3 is TGCGCCAGCAGCCGGACAGGAGAACAAGAGACCCAGTACTTC.

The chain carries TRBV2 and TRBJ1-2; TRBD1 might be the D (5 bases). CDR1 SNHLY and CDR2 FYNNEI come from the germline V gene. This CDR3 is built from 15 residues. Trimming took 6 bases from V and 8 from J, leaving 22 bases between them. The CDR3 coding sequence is TGTGCCAGCAGACAAGCCGGGACCGAGTTGGGCGGCTACACCTTC. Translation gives CASRQAGTELGGYTF.

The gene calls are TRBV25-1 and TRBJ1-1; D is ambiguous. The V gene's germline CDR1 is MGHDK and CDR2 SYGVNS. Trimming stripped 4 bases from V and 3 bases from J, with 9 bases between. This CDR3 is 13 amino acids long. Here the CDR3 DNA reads TGTGCCAGCAGTGCACGTGTAGACACTGAAGCTTTCTTT. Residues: CASSARVDTEAFF.

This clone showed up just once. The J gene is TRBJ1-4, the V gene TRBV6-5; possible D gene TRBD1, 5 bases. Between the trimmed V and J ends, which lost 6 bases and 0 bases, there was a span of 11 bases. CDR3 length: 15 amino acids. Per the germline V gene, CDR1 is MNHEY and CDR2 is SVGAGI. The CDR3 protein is CASRVGDATNEKLFF. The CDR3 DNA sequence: TGTGCCAGCAGGGTGGGGGACGCAACTAATGAAAAACTGTTTTTT.

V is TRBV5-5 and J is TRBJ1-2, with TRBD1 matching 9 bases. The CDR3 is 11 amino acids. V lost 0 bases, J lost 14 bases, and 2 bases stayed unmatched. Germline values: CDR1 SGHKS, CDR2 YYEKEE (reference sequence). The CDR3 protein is CASSLGDRVTF. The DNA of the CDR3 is TGTGCCAGCAGCTTGGGGGACAGGGTAACCTTC.

This CDR3 is CAAGQPNSPLHF. DNA of the CDR3: TGTGCTGCGGGACAGCCTAATTCACCCCTCCACTTT. The V gene is TRBV28, the J gene TRBJ1-6, with 7 positions matching TRBD1. The length of the CDR3 is 12 residues. The germline CDR1 and CDR2 sequences are MDHEN and SYDVKM.

Here the CDR3 DNA reads TGTGCCAGCAGCTTGCAGTCTTATAATTCACCCCTCCACTTT. This codes for CASSLQSYNSPLHF. The J gene is TRBJ1-6, the V gene TRBV7-2; D is unclear. The V gene's germline CDR1 is SGHTA and CDR2 FQGNSA. This CDR3 is built from 14 residues. The germline V and J ends were trimmed by 3 bases and 4 bases, with 7 bases remaining between them. Using reference TRBV7-2 and TRBJ1-6 for the parts outside the CDR3, the full variable domain is GAGVSQSPSNKVTEKGKDVELRCDPISGHTALYWYRQSLGQGLEFLIYFQGNSAPDKSGLPSDRFSAERTGGSVSTLTIQRTQQEDSAVYLCASSLQSYNSPLHFGNGTRLTVT.

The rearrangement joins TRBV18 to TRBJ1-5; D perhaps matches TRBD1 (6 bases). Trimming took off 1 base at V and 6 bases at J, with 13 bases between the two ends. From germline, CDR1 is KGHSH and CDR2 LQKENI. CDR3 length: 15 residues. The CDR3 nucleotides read TGTGCCAGCTCACCACTGAGCGGGGGCACTCAGCCCCAGCATTTT. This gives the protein CASSPLSGGTQPQHF.

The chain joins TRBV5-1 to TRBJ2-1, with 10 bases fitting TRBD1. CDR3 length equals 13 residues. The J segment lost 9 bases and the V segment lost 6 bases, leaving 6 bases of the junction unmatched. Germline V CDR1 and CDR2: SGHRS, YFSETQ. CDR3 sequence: CASMPGQGGEQFF. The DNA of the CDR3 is TGCGCCAGCATGCCCGGACAGGGGGGTGAGCAGTTCTTC.

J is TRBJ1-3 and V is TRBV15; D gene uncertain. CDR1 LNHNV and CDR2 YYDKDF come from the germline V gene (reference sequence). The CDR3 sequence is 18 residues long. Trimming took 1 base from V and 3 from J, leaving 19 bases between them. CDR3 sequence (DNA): TGTGCCACCAGCAGAGGGGCGGGTGGAGTGTCAGGTGGAAACACCATATATTTT. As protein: CATSRGAGGVSGGNTIYF.

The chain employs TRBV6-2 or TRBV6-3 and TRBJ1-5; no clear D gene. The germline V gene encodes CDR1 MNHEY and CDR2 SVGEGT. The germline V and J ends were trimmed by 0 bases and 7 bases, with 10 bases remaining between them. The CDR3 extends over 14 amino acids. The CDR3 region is CASSYSWGGQPQHF. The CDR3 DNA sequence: TGTGCCAGCAGTTACTCATGGGGAGGCCAGCCCCAGCATTTT.

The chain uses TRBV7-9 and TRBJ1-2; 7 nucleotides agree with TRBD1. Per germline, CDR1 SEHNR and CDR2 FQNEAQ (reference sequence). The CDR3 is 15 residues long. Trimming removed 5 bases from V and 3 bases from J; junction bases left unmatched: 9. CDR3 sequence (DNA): TGTGCCAGCAGCGCGGGAATGACAGGGTACTATGGCTACACCTTC. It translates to CASSAGMTGYYGYTF. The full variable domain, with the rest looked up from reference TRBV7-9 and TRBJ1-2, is DTGVSQNPRHKITKRGQNVTFRCDPISEHNRLYWYRQTLGQGPEFLTYFQNEAQLEKSRLLSDRFSAERPKGSFSTLEIQRTEQGDSAMYLCASSAGMTGYYGYTFGSGTRLTVV.

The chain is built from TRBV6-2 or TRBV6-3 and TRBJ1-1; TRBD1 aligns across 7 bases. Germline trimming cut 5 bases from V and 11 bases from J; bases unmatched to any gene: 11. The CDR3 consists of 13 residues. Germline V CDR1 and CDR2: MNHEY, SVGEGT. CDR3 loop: CASSLEQGLSAFF. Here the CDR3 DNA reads TGTGCCAGCAGTCTCGAACAGGGGTTGAGTGCTTTCTTT.

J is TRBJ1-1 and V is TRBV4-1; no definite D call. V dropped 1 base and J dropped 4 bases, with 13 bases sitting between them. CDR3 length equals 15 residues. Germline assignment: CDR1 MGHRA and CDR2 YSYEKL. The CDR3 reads CASSQVSGEGTEAFF. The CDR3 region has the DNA TGCGCCAGCAGCCAAGTATCCGGGGAGGGCACTGAAGCTTTCTTT.

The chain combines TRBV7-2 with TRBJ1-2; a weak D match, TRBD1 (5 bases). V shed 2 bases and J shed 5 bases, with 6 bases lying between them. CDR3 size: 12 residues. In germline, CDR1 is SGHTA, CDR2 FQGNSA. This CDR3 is CASSLPGYGYTF. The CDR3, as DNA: TGTGCCAGCAGCTTACCAGGGTATGGCTACACCTTC.